What follows are 20 T cell receptor beta chains derived from one specimen sequenced in a study of regulatory T cells in long-lasting Graves disease. Specified time point: persistent/refractory GD, antithyroid drugs over 5 years with positive TRAb. RNA extracted from PBMCs served as the sequencing template. Both iRepertoire HTBI primers and Arm-PCR of CDR3 regions were used to build the TCR beta libraries. TCRdb reanalysed the multiplex PCR reads using MiXCR and keeps one entry per CDR3 protein. The sample includes some 340,000 distinct CDR3 sequences, roughly 24% of them seen just once. Sequenced material: peripheral blood mononuclear cells (PBMCs), taken when the disease was refractory, from a patient treated with antithyroid drugs. Receptors originate from a woman in her 40s with Graves disease.

This clonotype was counted ten times or more. V and J are TRBV27 and TRBJ1-2; D may be TRBD1 (6 bases). Germline V gives CDR1 MNHEY, CDR2 SMNVEV (reference sequence). The ends were cut back, 3 bases at V and 0 bases at J, with 17 bases in the middle. The CDR3 is 17 residues long. CDR3 sequence reads: CASSLSGGRQANYGYTF. As DNA, the CDR3 is TGTGCCAGCAGTTTGTCGGGGGGGCGTCAGGCTAACTATGGCTACACCTTC.

The rearrangement joins TRBV19 to TRBJ1-1; the D gene is possibly TRBD1 (5 bases). Germline lookup yields CDR1 LNHDA and CDR2 SQIVND (reference sequence). The CDR3 is made up of 16 amino acids. V lost 7 bases, J lost 6 bases, and 24 bases lay in between. CDR3 bases: TGTGCCAGTAAGGATAGTGGCCAGGGAATAATACCTGAAGCTTTCTTT. Its translation is CASKDSGQGIIPEAFF.

This clonotype appeared a few times. The rearrangement joins TRBV12-3 or TRBV12-4 to TRBJ2-1; 7 bases are shared with TRBD2. V lost 6 bases and J lost 4; bases outside the gene matches: 0. The length of the CDR3 is 12 residues. CDR3 region: CASRRGYNEQFF. Written as DNA, the CDR3 is TGTGCCAGCAGGCGGGGGTACAATGAGCAGTTCTTC.

Ten or more counts support this clonotype. The CDR3: CATSAQINTGELFF. DNA for the CDR3: TGTGCCACCAGTGCCCAAATAAACACCGGGGAGCTGTTTTTT. V usage is TRBV24-1 and J usage is TRBJ2-2; D gene unclear. Trimming pared 5 bases from V and 2 bases from J, leaving 8 bases between. The CDR3 runs 14 residues. Germline CDR1 reads KGHDR; CDR2 reads SFDVKD.

The table lists this clonotype with many counts. The CDR3 protein is CAISVEGSSYNEQFF. The DNA of the CDR3 is TGTGCCATCAGTGTAGAAGGATCGTCCTACAATGAGCAGTTCTTC. The chain joins TRBV10-3 to TRBJ2-1; D not resolved. Germline-derived CDR1 and CDR2 are ENHRY and SYGVKD. V lost 4 bases and J 1 base, leaving 11 bases between the germline ends. The CDR3 spans 15 residues.

This clonotype came up many times. V is TRBV28 and J is TRBJ2-7; no clear D gene. The germline gives CDR1 MDHEN, CDR2 SYDVKM. Trimming took 5 bases from V and 3 from J, leaving 14 bases between them. The CDR3 is made up of 14 amino acids. The CDR3 loop is CASSPNGIYYEQYF. For the CDR3, the DNA is TGTGCCAGCAGTCCCAATGGGATCTACTACGAGCAGTACTTC.

This clonotype turned up a few times. This chain joins TRBV2 and TRBJ2-1, with D unclear. This CDR3 comprises 12 residues. Trimming took off 5 bases at V and 8 bases at J, with 10 bases between the two ends. Per germline, CDR1 SNHLY and CDR2 FYNNEI. Here the CDR3 reads CASSRGLDEQFF. CDR3 sequence (DNA): TGTGCCAGCAGTCGTGGGCTGGATGAGCAGTTCTTC. The full variable domain, in which reference TRBV2 and TRBJ2-1 provide the parts outside the CDR3, is EPEVTQTPSHQVTQMGQEVILRCVPISNHLYFYWYRQILGQKVEFLVSFYNNEISEKSEIFDDQFSVERPDGSNFTLKIRSTKLEDSAMYFCASSRGLDEQFFGPGTRLTVL.

This chain joins TRBV9 and TRBJ1-3, with no clear D. Germline lookup yields CDR1 SGDLS and CDR2 YYNGEE. The CDR3 length is 14 residues. V was clipped by 0 bases and J by 0 bases, with 4 bases between them. The CDR3 loop reads CASSVGSSGNTIYF. The CDR3 DNA reads TGTGCCAGCAGCGTAGGGAGCTCTGGAAACACCATATATTTT.

This clonotype came up many times. This rearrangement joins TRBV28 to TRBJ2-2; a possible D gene is TRBD1 (5 bases). The CDR3 spans 13 residues. Germline V gene lookup returns CDR1 MDHEN and CDR2 SYDVKM. Trimming pared 8 bases from V and 4 bases from J, leaving 11 bases between. The CDR3 region has the DNA TGTGCCAGCCGAAGGGGTGGCACCGGGGAGCTGTTTTTT. It is translated as CASRRGGTGELFF.

This clonotype appeared many times. The rearrangement links TRBV27 to TRBJ1-1; 8 bases are a match to TRBD1. V was pared by 5 bases and J by 0 bases, with 8 bases of the junction left unmatched. The V gene's germline CDR1 is MNHEY and CDR2 SMNVEV (reference sequence). CDR3 length: 16 residues. Here the CDR3 reads CASSTSRGRMNTEAFF. The CDR3 DNA sequence: TGTGCCAGCAGTACGAGCAGGGGGCGGATGAACACTGAAGCTTTCTTT.

This clonotype was observed many times. J is TRBJ1-1 and V is TRBV12-3 or TRBV12-4, with D perhaps matching TRBD1 (6 bases). Trimming pared 6 bases from V and 5 bases from J, leaving 13 bases between. This CDR3 is 13 amino acids long. CDR3 in amino acids: CASSLRGRTEAFF. The CDR3 bases are TGTGCCAGCAGCCTCAGGGGCCGGACTGAAGCTTTCTTT.

CDR3 sequence reads: CASRGSRGGYNEQFF. CDR3 DNA sequence: TGTGCCAGCAGGGGATCAAGGGGTGGCTACAATGAGCAGTTCTTC. The chain uses TRBV28 and TRBJ2-1; D is possibly TRBD1 (5 bases). In germline, CDR1 is MDHEN, CDR2 SYDVKM. V was shortened by 6 bases and J by 3 bases, with 15 bases between the two germline ends. This CDR3 region has 15 residues.

This clonotype was counted many times. The genes are TRBV12-3 or TRBV12-4 and TRBJ2-7, with TRBD2 matching 8 bases. CDR3 length: 16 residues. With 4 bases clipped from V and 5 bases from J, the junction kept 13 bases outside the gene matches. The CDR3 coding sequence is TGTGCCAGCAGTTCTATCGGACTAGCAGCACACCACGAGCAGTACTTC. Protein product: CASSSIGLAAHHEQYF.

About this clonotype itself: The junction and the germline gene differ at one end; a read error may be behind it. This CDR3 reads CASSLTGAGTGGLFF. As DNA, the CDR3 is TGTGCCAGCAGTCTTACAGGGGCCGGCACCGGGGGGCTGTTTTTT. The chain has TRBV2 and TRBJ2-2; tentatively, D is TRBD1 (7 bases). CDR3 length equals 15 residues. Germline loops: CDR1 SNHLY, CDR2 FYNNEI.

This clonotype was counted many times. The CDR3 DNA is TGTGCCAGCAGAAAGGGACAGGGAAGCTCCTACGAGCAGTACTTC. Its translation is CASRKGQGSSYEQYF. This chain links TRBV6-1 with TRBJ2-7; 9 bases fit TRBD1. Germline values: CDR1 MNHNS, CDR2 SASEGT. V lost 6 bases and J lost 0; bases outside the gene matches: 6. The CDR3 spans 15 residues.

The chain has TRBV12-3 or TRBV12-4 and TRBJ2-2; D unclear. This CDR3 comprises 16 residues. Trimming stripped 2 bases from V and 7 bases from J, with 17 bases between. CDR3 in amino acids: CASSLSQVSGGGELFF. The CDR3 nucleotides are TGTGCCAGCAGTTTATCCCAGGTCTCCGGTGGCGGGGAGCTGTTTTTT.

A few counts support this clonotype. CDR3 in amino acids: CASSFTRVTGELFF. Here the CDR3 DNA reads TGTGCCAGCAGCTTTACTAGGGTAACCGGGGAGCTGTTTTTT. V gene TRBV5-5 combines with J gene TRBJ2-2; tentatively, D is TRBD2 (5 bases). The germline gives CDR1 SGHKS, CDR2 YYEKEE (reference sequence). Between the trimmed V and J ends, which lost 2 bases and 5 bases, there was a span of 10 bases. The CDR3 has 14 amino acids.

The gene calls are TRBV6-5 and TRBJ2-7; 14 bases are a match to TRBD2. Germline loops: CDR1 MNHEY, CDR2 SVGAGI. With 1 base clipped from V and 2 bases from J, the junction kept 16 bases outside the gene matches. The CDR3 is 21 amino acids. CDR3 sequence: CASSYYGGTGTSGSKTYEQYF. CDR3 bases: TGTGCCAGCAGTTACTACGGAGGGACCGGGACTAGCGGGAGTAAGACCTACGAGCAGTACTTC.

The chain joins TRBV29-1 to TRBJ1-1; D not certain. Trimming shortened V by 4 bases and J by 3 bases, and 15 bases separated the two germline ends. Germline V CDR1 and CDR2: SQVTM, ANQGSEA. The CDR3 is 14 amino acids. CDR3 residues: CSVAGFSGHTEAFF. The CDR3 DNA reads as TGCAGCGTTGCCGGATTCTCGGGCCACACTGAAGCTTTCTTT.

The chain employs TRBV7-9 and TRBJ2-7; the D gene is possibly TRBD1 (5 bases). This CDR3 spans 13 amino acids. Deletions cut 8 bases from V and 2 bases from J, with 13 bases between. CDR1 SEHNR and CDR2 FQNEAQ come from the germline V gene (reference sequence). The chain's CDR3 is CASDRGRPYEQYF. DNA of the CDR3: TGTGCCAGCGATAGGGGAAGGCCCTACGAGCAGTACTTC.